Below, 5 T cell receptor beta chains from the same sample are listed, as sequenced in a study of blood T cell repertoires in COVID-19. Sequencing used immunoSEQ multiplex PCR; TCRdb keeps in-frame clones, though not all of them. Here the sample spans about 180,000 clones, 82% being singletons. What was sequenced was peripheral blood. The receptors shown here come from a woman older than 75 with active or convalescent COVID-19.

The chain has TRBV11-2 and TRBJ2-7, with a possible D match to TRBD1 (5 bases). Trimming took off 1 base at V and 3 bases at J, with 10 bases between the two ends. Germline V CDR1 and CDR2: SGHAT, FQNNGV. The CDR3 loop spans 14 amino acids. The CDR3 DNA reads as TGTGCCAGCAGCTTAGTTTCAGGGTTCTACGAGCAGTACTTC. Translated, it gives CASSLVSGFYEQYF.

The chain is built from TRBV30 and TRBJ2-3; D unclear. Germline V CDR1 and CDR2: GTSNPN, SVGIG (reference sequence). V was clipped by 4 bases and J by 2 bases, with 13 bases between them. CDR3 length equals 14 residues. In DNA, the CDR3 is TGTGCCTGGATAATTGAGGCGTTCACAGATACGCAGTATTTT. Its translation: CAWIIEAFTDTQYF.

This sequence joins TRBV18 and TRBJ1-2; D is unclear. V lost 3 bases to trimming and J lost 4 bases, with 15 bases between them. Germline-derived CDR1 and CDR2 are KGHSH and LQKENI. The CDR3 runs to 15 residues. The CDR3 spells CASSPSGDLGYGYTF. For the CDR3, the DNA is TGTGCCAGCTCACCTAGCGGGGATCTGGGCTATGGCTACACCTTC.

V gene TRBV5-4 combines with J gene TRBJ1-2; 7 bases map to TRBD1. This CDR3 has 13 residues. V gave up 4 bases and J gave up 6 bases; unmatched junction bases: 6. Germline CDR1 is SGHNT and CDR2 is YYREEE (reference sequence). In DNA, the CDR3 is TGTGCCAGCAGCCTTACCGGGACAGATGGCTACACCTTC. Its translation is CASSLTGTDGYTF.

V usage is TRBV9 and J usage is TRBJ2-1; a weak D match, TRBD1 (8 bases). The CDR3 contains 15 residues. V lost 4 bases to trimming and J lost 3 bases, with 14 bases between them. From germline, CDR1 is SGDLS and CDR2 YYNGEE. The CDR3 DNA is TGTGCCAGCAGCATTTACAGGGGGGGCTACAATGAGCAGTTCTTC. This gives the protein CASSIYRGGYNEQFF.